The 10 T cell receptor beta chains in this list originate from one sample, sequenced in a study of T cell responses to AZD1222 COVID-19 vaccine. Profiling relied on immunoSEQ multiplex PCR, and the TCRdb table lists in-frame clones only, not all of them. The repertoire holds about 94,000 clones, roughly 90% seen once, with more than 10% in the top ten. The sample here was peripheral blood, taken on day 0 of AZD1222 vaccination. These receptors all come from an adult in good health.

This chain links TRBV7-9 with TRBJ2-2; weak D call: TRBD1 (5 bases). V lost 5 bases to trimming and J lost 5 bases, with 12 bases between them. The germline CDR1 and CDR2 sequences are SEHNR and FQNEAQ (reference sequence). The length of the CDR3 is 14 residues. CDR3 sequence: CASSQIRQTGELFF. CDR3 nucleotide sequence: TGTGCCAGCAGCCAAATTAGACAGACCGGGGAGCTGTTTTTT.

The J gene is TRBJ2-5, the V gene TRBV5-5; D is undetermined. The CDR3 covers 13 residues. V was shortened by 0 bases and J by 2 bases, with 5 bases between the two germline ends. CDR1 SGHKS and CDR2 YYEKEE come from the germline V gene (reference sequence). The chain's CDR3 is CASSLVGQETQYF. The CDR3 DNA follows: TGTGCCAGCAGCTTGGTCGGACAAGAGACCCAGTACTTC.

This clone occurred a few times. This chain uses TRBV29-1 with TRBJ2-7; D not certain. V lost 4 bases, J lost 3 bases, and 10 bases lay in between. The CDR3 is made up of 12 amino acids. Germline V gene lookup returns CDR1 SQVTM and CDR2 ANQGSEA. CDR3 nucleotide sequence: TGCAGCGTTGCCACTGCCCTCTACGAGCAGTACTTC. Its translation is CSVATALYEQYF.

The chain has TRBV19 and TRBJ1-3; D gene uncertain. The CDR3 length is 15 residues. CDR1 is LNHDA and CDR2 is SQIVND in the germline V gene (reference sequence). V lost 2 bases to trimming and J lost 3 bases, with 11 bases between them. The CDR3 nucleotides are TGTGCCAGTAGTATACACCACAGAGATGGAAACACCATATATTTT. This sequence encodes CASSIHHRDGNTIYF.

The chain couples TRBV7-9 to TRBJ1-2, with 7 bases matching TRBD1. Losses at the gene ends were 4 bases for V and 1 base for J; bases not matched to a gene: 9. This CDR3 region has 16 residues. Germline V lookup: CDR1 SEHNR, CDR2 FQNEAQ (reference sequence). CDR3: CASSWRGQPNNYGYTF. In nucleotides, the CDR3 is TGTGCCAGCAGCTGGCGGGGACAGCCAAATAACTATGGCTACACCTTC.

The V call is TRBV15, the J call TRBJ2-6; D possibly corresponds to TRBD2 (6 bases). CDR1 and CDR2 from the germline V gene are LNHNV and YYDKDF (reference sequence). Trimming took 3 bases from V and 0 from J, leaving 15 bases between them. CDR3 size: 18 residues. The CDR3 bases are TGTGCCACCAGCAGTACGGGGGAAAGAGTCTCTGGGGCCAACGTCCTGACTTTC. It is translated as CATSSTGERVSGANVLTF.

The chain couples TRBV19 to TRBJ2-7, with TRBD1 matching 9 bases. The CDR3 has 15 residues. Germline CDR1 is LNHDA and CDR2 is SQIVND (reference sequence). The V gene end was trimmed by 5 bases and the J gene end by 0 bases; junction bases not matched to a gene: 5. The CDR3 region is CASSFGTGSSYEQYF. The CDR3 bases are TGTGCCAGTAGTTTCGGGACAGGGAGCTCCTACGAGCAGTACTTC.

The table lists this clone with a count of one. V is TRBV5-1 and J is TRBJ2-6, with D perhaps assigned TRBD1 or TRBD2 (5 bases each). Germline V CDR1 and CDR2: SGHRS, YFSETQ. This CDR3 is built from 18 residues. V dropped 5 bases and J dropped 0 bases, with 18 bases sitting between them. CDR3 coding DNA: TGCGCCAGCAGTTGGGGCCGGGGCGGTAGCTCTGGGGCCAACGTCCTGACTTTC. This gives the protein CASSWGRGGSSGANVLTF.

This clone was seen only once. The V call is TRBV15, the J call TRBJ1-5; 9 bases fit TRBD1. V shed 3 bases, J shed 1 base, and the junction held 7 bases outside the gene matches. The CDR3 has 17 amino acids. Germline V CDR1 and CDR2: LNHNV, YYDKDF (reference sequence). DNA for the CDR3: TGTGCCACCAGCAGGGAACAGGGGGCCAGGAGCAATCAGCCCCAGCATTTT. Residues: CATSREQGARSNQPQHF.

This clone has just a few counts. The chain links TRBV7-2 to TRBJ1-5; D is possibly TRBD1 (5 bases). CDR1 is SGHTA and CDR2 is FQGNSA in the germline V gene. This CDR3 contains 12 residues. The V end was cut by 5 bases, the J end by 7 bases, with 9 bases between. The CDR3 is CASSPPGQPQHF. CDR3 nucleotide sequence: TGTGCCAGCAGCCCCCCAGGGCAGCCCCAGCATTTT.